A selection of T cell receptor beta chains follows, all from one sample in a study of OX40 agonist ivuxolimab in advanced cancers. Measured with immunoSEQ multiplex PCR; TCRdb has only the in-frame clones, and not every one. The sample records tens of thousands of clones, 90% to 95% being singletons. Sequenced material: CD4+ or CD8+ T cells sorted from blood, taken in a trial of the OX40 agonist ivuxolimab. The receptor source for this set is an adult with an advanced solid tumor such as melanoma, head and neck, liver or kidney cancer. CDR3s include the opening cysteine and the closing phenylalanine or tryptophan. A D gene is named only where the DNA matches it firmly. Clone size is given for some rows only: seen once, a few or many times, or a class if the clone is expanded.

clone size	V gene	J gene	D gene	CDR3 protein	CDR3 DNA
.	TRBV10-3	TRBJ1-3	TRBD1	CAISGSTGSGNTIYF	TGTGCCATCAGTGGGTCGACAGGGTCTGGAAACACCATATATTTT
.	TRBV19	TRBJ2-4	TRBD2	CASSIVSGRSDIQYF	TGTGCCAGTAGTATTGTAAGCGGGAGGTCGGACATTCAGTACTTC
.	TRBV4-3	TRBJ2-1	.	CASSQERRSEQFF	TGCGCCAGCAGCCAAGAGAGAAGGTCAGAGCAGTTCTTC
.	TRBV19	TRBJ2-5	TRBD2	CASRRTSGRVETQYF	TGTGCCAGTAGAAGGACTAGCGGGAGAGTAGAGACCCAGTACTTC
few	TRBV7-2	TRBJ1-1	.	CASSTRQANTEAFF	TGTGCCAGCAGCACCCGACAGGCGAACACTGAAGCTTTCTTT
.	TRBV6-5	TRBJ1-2	TRBD1	CASSRGTGLGYGYTF	TGTGCCAGCAGCCGCGGGACAGGTTTAGGGTATGGCTACACCTTC
.	TRBV19	TRBJ2-7	.	CASSLPDTESSYEQYF	TGTGCCAGTAGTTTACCCGACACGGAGAGCTCCTACGAGCAGTACTTC
.	TRBV5-4	TRBJ1-3	TRBD1	CASSVTGGAGNTIYF	TGTGCCAGCAGCGTGACAGGGGGCGCCGGAAACACCATATATTTT
once	TRBV6-6	TRBJ1-3	TRBD1	CASNPTGGGNTIYF	TGTGCCAGCAACCCGACAGGGGGAGGAAACACCATATATTTT
.	TRBV12-5	TRBJ1-5	.	CASGTDTGISNQPQHF	TGTGCTAGTGGTACCGACACAGGGATTAGCAATCAGCCCCAGCATTTT
.	TRBV7-9	TRBJ1-4	.	CASSPGRRGEKLFF	TGTGCCAGCAGTCCAGGGAGACGAGGGGAAAAACTGTTTTTT
.	TRBV9	TRBJ2-1	.	CASSVSGRGNEQFF	TGTGCCAGCAGCGTGTCTGGGAGGGGGAATGAGCAGTTCTTC
.	TRBV5-1	TRBJ2-1	TRBD2	CASSRTSGSHGNEQFF	TGCGCCAGCAGCCGGACTAGCGGGAGCCACGGAAATGAGCAGTTCTTC
.	TRBV21-1	TRBJ2-3	.	CASSLPSGSGTDTQYF	TGTGCCAGCAGCCTCCCTAGCGGGAGTGGCACAGATACGCAGTATTTT
once	TRBV5-5	TRBJ2-5	.	CASSSQETQYF	TGTGCCAGCAGTTCCCAGGAGACCCAGTACTTC
.	TRBV6-1	TRBJ2-2	TRBD2	CASSVGRLAGVSGELFF	TGTGCCAGCAGTGTGGGGCGACTAGCGGGAGTTTCCGGGGAGCTGTTTTTT
.	TRBV5-4	TRBJ2-7	TRBD1	CASRPDRGTYEQYF	TGTGCCAGCAGACCCGACAGGGGGACCTACGAGCAGTACTTC
once	TRBV18	TRBJ2-2	TRBD2	CASWGGRPTGELFF	TGTGCCAGCTGGGGCGGGAGACCCACCGGGGAGCTGTTTTTT
.	TRBV18	TRBJ1-1	.	CASSPPRGVKTEAFF	TGTGCCAGCTCACCACCCAGGGGCGTGAAGACTGAAGCTTTCTTT
once	TRBV6-1	TRBJ1-4	.	CASSEGQGRGNEKLFF	TGTGCCAGCAGTGAAGGTCAGGGAAGAGGAAATGAAAAACTGTTTTTT
.	TRBV11-2	TRBJ1-3	.	CASSTREFSGNTIYF	TGTGCCAGCAGCACAAGGGAGTTTTCTGGAAACACCATATATTTT
.	TRBV5-1	TRBJ2-3	.	CASSLVTPGTQYF	TGCGCCAGCAGCTTGGTGACTCCCGGTACGCAGTATTTT
.	TRBV11-3	TRBJ1-2	.	CASSFNTVSNYGYTF	TGTGCCAGCAGCTTTAATACCGTCAGTAACTATGGCTACACCTTC
few	TRBV30	TRBJ1-1	TRBD1	CAYPDRGNTEAFF	TGTGCCTACCCGGACAGGGGGAACACTGAAGCTTTCTTT
.	TRBV19	TRBJ2-7	.	CASSTQVGIPYEQYF	TGTGCCAGTAGTACCCAGGTGGGCATACCCTACGAGCAGTACTTC
.	TRBV7-2	TRBJ2-3	.	CASSLLRNTQYF	TGTGCCAGCAGCTTATTGCGGAATACGCAGTATTTT
.	TRBV30	TRBJ1-5	.	CAWSDRADQPQHF	TGTGCCTGGAGTGACAGGGCTGATCAGCCCCAGCATTTT
.	TRBV4-1	TRBJ1-5	.	CASSQDVSYNHQPQHF	TGCGCCAGCAGCCAAGACGTCAGCTACAATCATCAGCCCCAGCATTTT
.	TRBV4-1	TRBJ1-2	.	CASSQVVRTSYGYTF	TGCGCCAGCAGCCAAGTGGTCAGGACGAGCTATGGCTACACCTTC